This TCR beta chain was recovered during a study of PD-L1 blockade in urothelial cancer. Whole-study context: T cells were recovered from blood samples at a median of 141,255.

Time point meaning: pretreatment peripheral blood. V lost 2 bases to trimming and J lost 5 bases, with 23 bases between them. Germline CDR1 MNHEY, CDR2 SMNVEV (reference sequence). This CDR3 region has 18 residues. Profiled with immunoSEQ multiplex PCR; TCRdb holds only in-frame clones, not every one. The table lists about 55,000 clones, around 84% of them singletons. This clone appeared once. J is TRBJ2-3 and V is TRBV27, with D tentatively TRBD1 (6 bases). The material sequenced was PBMCs, taken around atezolizumab (anti-PD-L1) treatment. This sequence was found in a man in his fifties or sixties with urothelial cancer. This chain's CDR3 is CASSLRWPGQGVQDTQYF. The CDR3 DNA reads as TGTGCCAGCAGTTTACGATGGCCGGGACAAGGGGTGCAAGATACGCAGTATTTT.